This T cell receptor (beta chain) was found in a study of T cells in Graves' hyperthyroidism and ophthalmopathy. Study background: Staff took peripheral blood when the initial diagnosis was made, before any treatment began.

It was RNA transcripts that yielded the amplified TCR beta CDR3 regions. Researchers ran a first-round RT-PCR on the TCR CDR3 using the HTBI primer set. A single record per CDR3 protein comes from TCRdb applying MiXCR to the multiplex PCR reads. The table includes approximately 320,000 distinct CDR3 sequences, approximately 17% detected once. Trimming pared 4 bases from V and 4 bases from J, leaving 15 bases between. The CDR3 length is 14 residues. Germline V gives CDR1 SQVTM, CDR2 ANQGSEA. PBMCs were sourced from more than 9 ml fresh peripheral blood. The sequencing sample was made of blood. The chain has TRBV29-1 and TRBJ2-3; perhaps TRBD1 as D (5 bases). This TCR was recovered from a man under 40 with Graves' hyperthyroidism. As DNA, the CDR3 is TGCAGCGTTGTAGGCAGGGTAGGCGCAGATACGCAGTATTTT. The encoded protein is CSVVGRVGADTQYF.